This TCR beta chain appears in the sequencing data of a study of T cell responses to AZD1222 COVID-19 vaccine. Study-level information: Second-dose groups at about 4 or about 12 weeks were pooled.

Measured with immunoSEQ multiplex PCR; TCRdb has only the in-frame clones, and not every one. Seen here are some 170,000 clones, approximately 94% observed once, and the top ten hold about 3%. The germline gives CDR1 SQVTM, CDR2 ANQGSEA. CDR3 length: 13 amino acids. V was pared by 7 bases and J by 2 bases, with 2 bases of the junction left unmatched. Whole-study results and caveats: Seropositivity was recorded at baseline in only a handful of AZD1222 recipients. Donors skewed white British and female; clonal diversity was possibly underestimated. The breadth and depth of Spike-specific TCRs increased once two AZD1222 doses had been given.

As regards this clone: The antigen remains undetermined.

The chain joins TRBV29-1 to TRBJ2-7, with 13 bases that match TRBD2. The source was peripheral blood, collected on day 0 of AZD1222 vaccination. The sequence was collected from an adult in good health. The CDR3 DNA sequence: TGCAGCGCCGGGACTAGCGGGGCCTACGAGCAGTACTTC. Protein product: CSAGTSGAYEQYF.